The 25 T cell receptor beta chains presented below share a single source sample, sequenced in a study of blood T cells in healthy people across ages (dated by TCRdb to the mid-2010s). Library method: 5' RACE. Sequencing used an Illumina HiSeq 2500. A second PCR of about 6 to 11 cycles was performed with a sample-barcoded 5' primer and a J-beta primer mix. Through fastp at Q25 and MiXCR, TCRdb rebuilt clones from the public reads, retaining in-frame beta chains. CDR3 protein duplicates are merged, each entry listing the most common genes and DNA. This sample comprises about 840,000 distinct CDR3 sequences, 25% to 30% of them detected only once. Approximately 10% of the sample is taken by the ten largest. Another study also made use of these data, one on T cells of mothers and their children.

Specimen: blood. The receptors shown here come from a woman in her 40s in good health.

V and J are TRBV28 and TRBJ2-4, with TRBD2 as a possible D gene (6 bases). Germline assignment: CDR1 MDHEN and CDR2 SYDVKM. The length of the CDR3 is 15 residues. V was cut by 2 bases and J by 8 bases, with 16 bases left in between. This chain's CDR3 is CASSLPEGIVDIQYF. Here the CDR3 DNA reads TGTGCCAGCAGTTTACCGGAGGGGATCGTGGACATTCAGTACTTC.

A word on this clonotype: One junction end disagrees with the germline gene, perhaps due to a read error. The chain uses TRBV7-3 and TRBJ1-1; D ambiguous. Germline assignment: CDR1 SGHTA and CDR2 FQGTGA. The CDR3 covers 13 residues. As DNA, the CDR3 is TGTGCCGGCAGCTTGGGTCGCGGCACTGAAGCTTTCTTT. Encoded protein: CAGSLGRGTEAFF.

Points on this clonotype: One base away lies a much larger clone, so this may be a sequencing read error. The chain couples TRBV5-1 to TRBJ2-1, with 10 bases identical to TRBD2. Germline lookup yields CDR1 SGHRS and CDR2 YFSETQ. The CDR3 has 15 amino acids. V trimming: 3 bases; J trimming: 4 bases; junction bases outside the gene matches: 4. The CDR3 loop is CASSCLAGAYNEQFF. The CDR3 bases are TGCGCCAGCAGCTGCCTAGCGGGGGCTTACAATGAGCAGTTCTTC.

This clonotype was counted a few times. The chain recombines TRBV18 with TRBJ2-4; D unresolved. Trimming took 6 bases from V and 4 from J, leaving 19 bases between them. The CDR3 runs to 16 residues. Germline V gene lookup returns CDR1 KGHSH and CDR2 LQKENI. The CDR3 here is CASSLNDPGRKNIQYF. CDR3 sequence (DNA): TGTGCCAGCTCGCTAAACGACCCAGGTCGAAAAAACATTCAGTACTTC.

This clonotype was recorded only once. The rearrangement uses TRBV12-3 or TRBV12-4 and TRBJ2-1, with D perhaps matching TRBD2 (5 bases). The tail of the sequence fits TRBJ2-7 better, so the J call may be wrong. There are 16 residues in the CDR3. CDR3 sequence reads: CASSLGLPGIYNEQYF. CDR3 coding DNA: TGTGCCAGCAGTTTGGGTCTACCGGGGATATACAATGAGCAGTACTTC.

The chain has TRBV29-1 and TRBJ2-3; D not certain. Germline V CDR1 and CDR2: SQVTM, ANQGSEA. Trimming removed 3 bases at V and 2 bases at J, with 9 bases between. This CDR3 contains 13 residues. The CDR3 nucleotides read TGCAGCGTTGACCTCCTAAACACAGATACGCAGTATTTT. Translated: CSVDLLNTDTQYF.

The rearrangement joins TRBV7-9 to TRBJ2-3, with a tentative D call TRBD1 (5 bases). The CDR3 extends over 14 amino acids. CDR1 and CDR2 from the germline V gene are SEHNR and FQNEAQ (reference sequence). Trimming shortened V by 5 bases and J by 4 bases, and 13 bases separated the two germline ends. The CDR3 sequence is CASSSQGFADTQYF. The CDR3 DNA is TGTGCCAGCAGCAGCCAGGGTTTTGCAGATACGCAGTATTTT.

The table lists this clonotype with a few counts. The chain carries TRBV11-2 and TRBJ1-2; D may be TRBD1 (5 bases). V was cut by 7 bases and J by 4 bases, with 13 bases left in between. This CDR3 is built from 13 residues. The germline CDR1 and CDR2 sequences are SGHAT and FQNNGV. The DNA for the CDR3 is TGTGCCAGCACCAATGGGGGTAGCTATGGCTACACCTTC. Translating it yields CASTNGGSYGYTF.

This clonotype showed up many times. J is TRBJ1-1 and V is TRBV15; possibly TRBD1 for D (5 bases). CDR3 length: 15 amino acids. Trimming pared 3 bases from V and 9 bases from J, leaving 20 bases between. Per germline, CDR1 LNHNV and CDR2 YYDKDF (reference sequence). This CDR3 reads CATSSSFTGGLQAFF. CDR3 coding DNA: TGTGCCACCAGCAGTTCGTTTACAGGCGGTTTACAAGCTTTCTTT.

In regard to this clonotype: A junction end diverges from the germline sequence, so it may reflect a read error. V is TRBV20-1 and J is TRBJ2-7; the D gene could be TRBD1 or TRBD2 (6 bases each). CDR1 DFQATT and CDR2 SNEGSKA come from the germline V gene (reference sequence). The CDR3 length is 15 residues. In DNA form, the CDR3 reads TGCAGTACTAGAGTCGGGGGCGTAAGGTCCTACGAGCAGTACTTC. It yields the protein CSTRVGGVRSYEQYF.

On this clonotype itself: One base away lies a much larger clone, so this may be a sequencing read error. This chain uses TRBV30 with TRBJ2-3; D ambiguous. The CDR3 is 11 residues long. Trimming took off 0 bases at V and 3 bases at J, with 1 base between the two ends. Per germline, CDR1 GTSNPN and CDR2 SVGIG (reference sequence). CDR3 nucleotide sequence: TGTGCCTGGAGTGTAACAGATACGCAGTATTTT. Translating it yields CAWSVTDTQYF.

This clonotype came up a few times. The chain carries TRBV12-3 or TRBV12-4 and TRBJ1-1; D perhaps matches TRBD1 (6 bases). The CDR3 covers 17 residues. Trimming cost V 6 bases and J 2 bases, with 22 bases left between them. DNA for the CDR3: TGTGCCAGCAGCCAGCTAAAATCAGGGGCAGGAAACACTGAAGCTTTCTTT. Amino acid sequence: CASSQLKSGAGNTEAFF.

This clonotype was recorded once. This rearrangement joins TRBV6-6 to TRBJ2-3; D remains unclear. Trimming cost V 2 bases and J 0 bases, with 6 bases left between them. The CDR3 loop spans 14 amino acids. CDR1 is MNHNY, CDR2 SVGAGI, per germline (reference sequence). CDR3 loop: CASSYPPSTDTQYF. CDR3 DNA sequence: TGTGCCAGCAGTTACCCTCCTAGCACAGATACGCAGTATTTT.

The gene calls are TRBV12-3 or TRBV12-4 and TRBJ2-5; tentative D call: TRBD2 (5 bases). V was shortened by 1 base and J by 11 bases, with 11 bases between the two germline ends. The CDR3 is 12 amino acids. CDR3 in DNA: TGTGCCAGCAGTTTAGTGGGGTGGGAGCAGTACTTC. Translated: CASSLVGWEQYF.

The gene calls are TRBV7-9 and TRBJ1-4; D may be TRBD1 (5 bases). V dropped 6 bases and J dropped 1 base, with 12 bases sitting between them. The CDR3 totals 15 residues. The germline gives CDR1 SEHNR, CDR2 FQNEAQ (reference sequence). In DNA, the CDR3 is TGTGCCAGCAGACGGCTCAGGGAAACTAATGAAAAACTGTTTTTT. As protein: CASRRLRETNEKLFF.

The chain links TRBV28 to TRBJ2-7, with 10 bases aligning to TRBD1. The CDR3 extends over 17 amino acids. Trimming at V came to 4 bases and at J to 6 bases, leaving 15 bases not matched to a gene. Per the germline V gene, CDR1 is MDHEN and CDR2 is SYDVKM. CDR3 coding DNA: TGTGCCAGCAGTTGGGGCCCCCGGGACAGGGGTTTAAGCGAGCAGTACTTC. Its translation is CASSWGPRDRGLSEQYF.

V usage is TRBV24-1 and J usage is TRBJ1-2; the D is unclear. CDR3 size: 13 residues. Germline CDR1 is KGHDR and CDR2 is SFDVKD. V lost 4 bases and J lost 1, with 6 bases in between. This CDR3 is CATSDFGNYGYTF. Written as DNA, the CDR3 is TGTGCCACCAGTGACTTTGGTAACTATGGCTACACCTTC.

This clonotype occurred many times. V is TRBV12-3 or TRBV12-4 and J is TRBJ1-2; no definite D call. CDR3 length: 13 amino acids. V shed 5 bases and J shed 5 bases, with 12 bases lying between them. The CDR3 DNA reads as TGTGCCAGCAGTCTACGACGGTTATATGGCTACACCTTC. Translation gives CASSLRRLYGYTF.

The rearrangement links TRBV29-1 to TRBJ2-3; 7 bases are a match to TRBD2. The CDR3 runs 16 residues. V lost 2 bases and J lost 2; bases outside the gene matches: 10. Germline V lookup: CDR1 SQVTM, CDR2 ANQGSEA. The CDR3 bases are TGCAGCGTTGAAAGTCGGGACTACTCTTTCACAGATACGCAGTATTTT. Translated: CSVESRDYSFTDTQYF.

The V and J genes are TRBV9 and TRBJ2-1; 7 nucleotides align to TRBD1. CDR3 length equals 14 residues. V lost 3 bases to trimming and J lost 4 bases; unmatched junction nucleotides: 4. Germline loops: CDR1 SGDLS, CDR2 YYNGEE. Written as DNA, the CDR3 is TGTGCCAGCAGCGCCGGGACAGTTTACAATGAGCAGTTCTTC. It is translated as CASSAGTVYNEQFF.

The J gene is TRBJ1-4, the V gene TRBV6-1, with unresolved D. CDR1 is MNHNS and CDR2 is SASEGT in the germline V gene. V was shortened by 3 bases and J by 8 bases, with 4 bases between the two germline ends. There are 11 residues in the CDR3. CDR3 coding DNA: TGTGCCAGCAGTGATTTGGAAAAACTGTTTTTT. Translating it yields CASSDLEKLFF.

The rearrangement links TRBV14 to TRBJ1-6, with 7 nucleotides matching TRBD1. Trimming at V came to 1 base and at J to 10 bases, leaving 10 bases not matched to a gene. Per germline, CDR1 SGHDN and CDR2 FVKESK. CDR3 size: 16 residues. DNA of the CDR3: TGTGCCAGCAGCCAAGTAGTAGGAGACAGGGCATCACCCCTCCACTTT. It encodes CASSQVVGDRASPLHF.

This clonotype was observed at least ten times. The rearrangement joins TRBV10-3 to TRBJ2-5, with D perhaps TRBD2 (5 bases). Trimming took off 2 bases at V and 3 bases at J, with 16 bases between the two ends. This CDR3 has 16 amino acids. Germline lookup yields CDR1 ENHRY and CDR2 SYGVKD. The CDR3 loop reads CAISEIVTYGEETQYF. For the CDR3, the DNA is TGTGCCATCAGTGAGATTGTCACCTACGGGGAAGAGACCCAGTACTTC.

This clonotype has at least ten counts. This chain joins TRBV20-1 and TRBJ1-2; D ambiguous. The CDR3 consists of 14 residues. CDR1 is DFQATT, CDR2 SNEGSKA, per germline (reference sequence). The V end lost 6 bases, the J end lost 0 bases, and 14 bases lay between the germline ends. The CDR3 DNA reads as TGCAGTGCCCCAGGCGGCGGTGCTAACTATGGCTACACCTTC. Its protein product is CSAPGGGANYGYTF.

In DNA form, the CDR3 reads TGTGCCAGCAGCTTAGCCAAAGGGACAGTGTACCAAGAGACCCAGTACTTC. Translating gives CASSLAKGTVYQETQYF. The J gene is TRBJ2-5, the V gene TRBV7-9, with 7 bases fitting TRBD1. With 0 bases clipped from V and 0 bases from J, the junction kept 7 bases outside the gene matches. CDR1 and CDR2 (germline): SEHNR, FQNEAQ (reference sequence). The CDR3 contains 17 residues.